These 14 T cell receptor beta chains came from one sample sequenced in a study of shared clonotypes between healthy human individuals. Naivety among CD8 cells was defined by CD45RO negativity and positive CCR7 selection, thereby excluding terminally differentiated effector memory CD45RA+ cells. The table came from immunoSEQ multiplex PCR; TCRdb's copy has only in-frame clones and leaves some out. The sample lists hundreds of thousands of clones; 92% were seen once. The sample taken for sequencing was naive CD8+ T cells sorted from blood. Receptors were obtained from a man younger than 45 in good health.

Only one count was recorded for this clone. The rearrangement joins TRBV28 to TRBJ1-5; 7 bases are shared with TRBD1. Germline CDR1 reads MDHEN; CDR2 reads SYDVKM. V shed 4 bases, J shed 7 bases, and the junction held 7 bases outside the gene matches. There are 14 residues in the CDR3. CDR3 residues: CASSWRGLSQPQHF. For the CDR3, the DNA is TGTGCCAGCAGTTGGAGGGGGCTATCGCAGCCCCAGCATTTT. The full variable domain, rest sourced from reference TRBV28 and TRBJ1-5, is DVKVTQSSRYLVKRTGEKVFLECVQDMDHENMFWYRQDPGLGLRLIYFSYDVKMKEKGDIPEGYSVSREKKERFSLILESASTNQTSMYLCASSWRGLSQPQHFGDGTRLSIL.

The V and J genes are TRBV29-1 and TRBJ2-7; 10 bases line up with TRBD1. Germline loops: CDR1 SQVTM, CDR2 ANQGSEA. This CDR3 spans 13 amino acids. V trimming: 3 bases; J trimming: 6 bases; junction bases outside the gene matches: 5. The CDR3 region is CSVDLTGGIEQYF. The CDR3 bases are TGCAGCGTTGATTTGACAGGGGGCATCGAGCAGTACTTC.

The chain employs TRBV7-9 and TRBJ2-7; 10 bases match TRBD2. V shed 4 bases, J shed 2 bases, and the junction held 8 bases outside the gene matches. CDR3 length: 16 residues. The germline CDR1 and CDR2 sequences are SEHNR and FQNEAQ (reference sequence). For the CDR3, the DNA is TGTGCCAGCAGCTCAGGACTAGCGGTAAGCACCTACGAGCAGTACTTC. Protein product: CASSSGLAVSTYEQYF. Filled out from reference TRBV7-9 and TRBJ2-7, the complete variable domain reads DTGVSQNPRHKITKRGQNVTFRCDPISEHNRLYWYRQTLGQGPEFLTYFQNEAQLEKSRLLSDRFSAERPKGSFSTLEIQRTEQGDSAMYLCASSSGLAVSTYEQYFGPGTRLTVT.

The CDR3 DNA sequence: TGTGCCAGCAGTTTAAGGTCTAGCTTGGCAGATACGCAGTATTTT. Translation: CASSLRSSLADTQYF. The rearrangement joins TRBV27 to TRBJ2-3, with D perhaps matching TRBD2 (5 bases). CDR1 is MNHEY, CDR2 SMNVEV, per germline (reference sequence). Trimming removed 2 bases from V and 4 bases from J, with 13 bases in between. The length of the CDR3 is 15 residues.

V gene TRBV7-8 combines with J gene TRBJ2-5; TRBD2 aligns across 13 bases. Unmatched junction bases numbered 14, after V lost 5 bases and J lost 5 bases. The CDR3 has 18 amino acids. Looked up from germline, CDR1 is SGHVS and CDR2 is FQNEAQ. The chain's CDR3 is CASSDGLAGASSLETQYF. Written as DNA, the CDR3 is TGTGCCAGCAGCGACGGACTAGCGGGAGCCTCCTCATTGGAGACCCAGTACTTC.

The chain combines TRBV6-5 with TRBJ1-1; 9 bases are shared with TRBD1. The germline V gene encodes CDR1 MNHEY and CDR2 SVGAGI. The CDR3 contains 15 residues. J lost 4 bases, V lost 2 bases, and 5 bases had no gene match. DNA of the CDR3: TGTGCCAGCAGTTACGATACAGGGGGCGGCACTGAAGCTTTCTTT. This translates into CASSYDTGGGTEAFF.

V is TRBV15 and J is TRBJ1-1, with TRBD1 matching 7 bases. Germline CDR1 reads LNHNV; CDR2 reads YYDKDF (reference sequence). The CDR3 is 13 residues long. Unmatched junction bases numbered 7, after V lost 11 bases and J lost 1 base. CDR3 sequence: CAAKTGTNTEAFF. CDR3 DNA: TGTGCCGCCAAGACAGGGACGAACACTGAAGCTTTCTTT.

V is TRBV28 and J is TRBJ2-1; 13 bases agree with TRBD2. From germline, CDR1 is MDHEN and CDR2 SYDVKM. The CDR3 is 16 amino acids. With 2 bases clipped from V and 9 bases from J, the junction kept 7 bases outside the gene matches. CDR3 DNA: TGTGCCAGCAGTTTACAATTGGGACTAGCGGGGACTGAGCAGTTCTTC. Amino acids: CASSLQLGLAGTEQFF.

In its sample, this clone was seen a few times. The rearrangement links TRBV6-5 to TRBJ1-5, with a tentative D call TRBD1 (5 bases). The V gene lost 6 bases and the J gene lost 3 bases, with 6 bases spanning the gap. Germline V gene data show CDR1 as MNHEY and CDR2 as SVGAGI. CDR3 length equals 12 residues. The CDR3 sequence is CASSGANQPQHF. CDR3 DNA: TGTGCCAGCAGCGGGGCCAATCAGCCCCAGCATTTT.

This chain uses TRBV28 with TRBJ1-4, with a tentative D call TRBD1 (5 bases). Germline CDR1 is MDHEN and CDR2 is SYDVKM. The CDR3 runs to 16 residues. The V and J ends lost 7 bases and 7 bases respectively, with 22 bases between them. CDR3 protein: CASNQRPGRRAEKLFF. For the CDR3, the DNA is TGTGCCAGCAATCAGAGACCCGGACGCAGGGCTGAAAAACTGTTTTTT.

On this clone itself: This sample includes further DNA sequences coding for the same CDR3. V gene TRBV27 combines with J gene TRBJ2-7; 9 bases align to TRBD1. The CDR3 extends over 13 amino acids. Germline loops: CDR1 MNHEY, CDR2 SMNVEV (reference sequence). The ends lost 5 bases at V and 4 bases at J; junction bases unmatched: 3. The CDR3 here is CASSTGTGYEQYF. CDR3 bases: TGTGCCAGCAGTACCGGGACAGGGTACGAGCAGTACTTC.

By sample share, this clone is medium-sized. The same CDR3 can be traced to other DNA sequences in this sample. The V call is TRBV2, the J call TRBJ2-5; D gene uncertain. Germline V CDR1 and CDR2: SNHLY, FYNNEI. The CDR3 runs to 14 residues. Trimming left V 2 bases short and J 2 bases short, with 9 bases between. Written as DNA, the CDR3 is TGTGCCAGCAGTGAAATGGGCAGACAAGAGACCCAGTACTTC. Protein product: CASSEMGRQETQYF.

This clone has only a few counts. This sequence joins TRBV7-9 and TRBJ1-4, with D possibly being TRBD1 (5 bases). The length of the CDR3 is 13 residues. Trimming left V 8 bases short and J 4 bases short, with 11 bases between. CDR1 is SEHNR, CDR2 FQNEAQ, per germline (reference sequence). The DNA for the CDR3 is TGTGCCAGCGGACGACAGTATAATGAAAAACTGTTTTTT. Protein sequence: CASGRQYNEKLFF.

This clone was found a few times. Relative to the germline gene, one junction end is altered; a read error may explain this. The chain combines TRBV7-7 with TRBJ2-7; D is possibly TRBD1 or TRBD2 (5 bases each). Germline CDR1 and CDR2: SSHAT and FNYEAQ (reference sequence). The CDR3 extends over 16 amino acids. CDR3 residues: CASIPGPGLGPYEQYF. In nucleotides, the CDR3 is TGTGCTAGCATCCCGGGACCAGGACTTGGACCCTACGAGCAGTACTTC.